One and the same sample provided the 10 T cell receptor beta chains below, sequenced in a study of control samples from healthy donors and cancer patients. Sequenced by immunoSEQ multiplex PCR; TCRdb stores in-frame clones only, minus some. The sample lists some 150,000 clones; approximately 94% were seen once. The material sequenced was blood. The receptors shown here come from a man in his forties in good health.

V and J are TRBV7-3 and TRBJ1-6; 8 nucleotides align to TRBD1. The CDR3 is 13 amino acids. Germline lookup yields CDR1 SGHTA and CDR2 FQGTGA. With V trimmed by 5 bases and J by 14 bases, 8 bases remained unmatched. CDR3: CASSRDRFQTLHF. In DNA, the CDR3 is TGTGCCAGCAGCCGGGACAGGTTCCAGACCCTCCACTTT.

The chain combines TRBV6-1 with TRBJ2-7, with D maybe TRBD1 (5 bases). The CDR3 runs 14 residues. V was clipped by 2 bases and J by 1 base, with 9 bases between them. Germline V CDR1 and CDR2: MNHNS, SASEGT. This chain's CDR3 is CASSEWQGSYEQYF. The CDR3 DNA follows: TGTGCCAGCAGTGAATGGCAGGGATCCTACGAGCAGTACTTC.

The chain links TRBV5-4 to TRBJ2-2, with unresolved D. The germline CDR1 and CDR2 sequences are SGHNT and YYREEE (reference sequence). V was cut by 1 base and J by 3 bases, with 1 base left in between. This CDR3 has 12 amino acids. The DNA for the CDR3 is TGTGCCAGCAGCTTGTACACCGGGGAGCTGTTTTTT. It translates to CASSLYTGELFF. The variable domain in full, completed from reference TRBV5-4 and TRBJ2-2, reads ETGVTQSPTHLIKTRGQQVTLRCSSQSGHNTVSWYQQALGQGPQFIFQYYREEENGRGNFPPRFSGLQFPNYSSELNVNALELDDSALYLCASSLYTGELFFGEGSRLTVL.

This clone appeared a few times. The V and J genes are TRBV18 and TRBJ1-5; 7 bases match TRBD1. Germline V lookup: CDR1 KGHSH, CDR2 LQKENI. The CDR3 runs 15 residues. J was trimmed by 1 base and V by 3 bases; bases with no gene match: 3. DNA for the CDR3: TGTGCCAGCTCACCCGTGGGACAGAGCAATCAGCCCCAGCATTTT. Amino acid sequence: CASSPVGQSNQPQHF.

This clone was seen just once. The chain combines TRBV18 with TRBJ1-5, with 7 bases lining up with TRBD1. There are 18 residues in the CDR3. Losses at the gene ends were 5 bases for V and 0 bases for J; bases not matched to a gene: 13. The V gene's germline CDR1 is KGHSH and CDR2 LQKENI. The CDR3: CASSSARQGPYSNQPQHF. In DNA form, the CDR3 reads TGTGCCAGCTCATCCGCCCGACAGGGACCATATAGCAATCAGCCCCAGCATTTT.

This sequence joins TRBV7-2 and TRBJ2-3; 8 nucleotides match TRBD1. The CDR3 length is 15 residues. Trimming at V came to 5 bases and at J to 4 bases, leaving 8 bases not matched to a gene. The germline CDR1 and CDR2 sequences are SGHTA and FQGNSA. CDR3 residues: CASSKTGGSPDTQYF. CDR3 sequence (DNA): TGTGCCAGCAGCAAAACAGGGGGAAGTCCAGATACGCAGTATTTT.

V is TRBV18 and J is TRBJ1-1; maybe TRBD1 (5 bases). Trimming pared 6 bases from V and 3 bases from J, leaving 11 bases between. Germline CDR1 and CDR2: KGHSH and LQKENI. The CDR3 runs 13 residues. CDR3 bases: TGTGCCAGCTCGAGGGGAGGAGACACTGAAGCTTTCTTT. Residues: CASSRGGDTEAFF.

J is TRBJ1-1 and V is TRBV13, with 9 bases that match TRBD1. This CDR3 spans 15 amino acids. Germline V gene sequence: CDR1 PRHDT, CDR2 FYEKMQ (reference sequence). V lost 5 bases to trimming and J lost 5 bases; unmatched junction nucleotides: 9. The CDR3 DNA follows: TGTGCCAGCAGCCAGGGGGGACAGGGTGGAACTGAAGCTTTCTTT. Its translation: CASSQGGQGGTEAFF.

The genes are TRBV27 and TRBJ2-1; 11 bases fit TRBD2. The ends lost 4 bases at V and 2 bases at J; junction bases unmatched: 4. This CDR3 comprises 16 residues. Germline lookup yields CDR1 MNHEY and CDR2 SMNVEV (reference sequence). CDR3: CASSSLAGGTYNEQFF. As DNA, the CDR3 is TGTGCCAGCAGTTCTCTAGCGGGGGGCACCTACAATGAGCAGTTCTTC.

This sequence joins TRBV7-2 and TRBJ2-7; maybe TRBD1 (6 bases). Trimming took 0 bases from V and 6 from J, leaving 12 bases between them. This CDR3 is 14 amino acids long. Germline lookup yields CDR1 SGHTA and CDR2 FQGNSA. CDR3 nucleotide sequence: TGTGCCAGCAGCTTAGCACAGGGTATGGGCGAGCAGTACTTC. Its translation is CASSLAQGMGEQYF.